A selection of T cell receptor beta chains follows, all from one sample in a study of early T cells in non-severe SARS-CoV-2 infection. Via MiXCR, TCRdb re-called the 5' RACE reads, giving one row per CDR3 protein. This repertoire shows 60,000 or so distinct CDR3 sequences, roughly 12% found once; its top ten account for about 3%. The specimen was whole blood. The receptors shown here come from an adult who was a healthcare worker with PCR-confirmed SARS-CoV-2 infection or an uninfected control (not recorded which). CDR3s leave out the opening cysteine and the closing phenylalanine or tryptophan. D genes are given only for firm matches.

D gene	V gene	CDR3 length	J gene	CDR3 protein
.	TRBV27	11	TRBJ1-1	ASSNLGTTEAF
TRBD2	TRBV5-1	12	TRBJ2-5	ASSTGLVSETQY
.	TRBV24-1	14	TRBJ2-1	ATSDFRLGAYNEQF
TRBD1	TRBV29-1	11	TRBJ2-2	SVRTGGTGELF
.	TRBV28	14	TRBJ1-2	ASRGVYREPNYGYT
TRBD2	TRBV3-1	10	TRBJ2-3	ASSLSGGTQY
TRBD1	TRBV29-1	10	TRBJ1-5	SVGGGDQPQH
.	TRBV5-4	12	TRBJ2-5	ASSFLLDQETQY
.	TRBV11-2	15	TRBJ2-2	ASSRRLAGMNTGELF
.	TRBV20-1	9	TRBJ2-7	SAELDSQQY
.	TRBV7-6	11	TRBJ2-7	ASSSKITYELD
TRBD1	TRBV28	12	TRBJ1-2	ASRTGGAGYGYT
TRBD1	TRBV11-2	12	TRBJ2-7	ASRHSGTGLEQY
TRBD2	TRBV4-2	14	TRBJ2-2	ANSPTGRGGTGELF
TRBD1	TRBV28	11	TRBJ2-5	ASSSPGQGAQY
.	TRBV3-1	11	TRBJ2-5	ASRGTMMETQY
.	TRBV3-1	14	TRBJ2-1	ASSQVSRGGINEQF
TRBD1	TRBV5-1	12	TRBJ1-2	ASSFDRANYGYT
.	TRBV4-1	12	TRBJ2-1	ASSPRGDGHKQF
TRBD2	TRBV14	13	TRBJ2-7	ASSQGLAVSYEQY
.	TRBV6-6	11	TRBJ1-2	ASRKDTPLGYT
TRBD2	TRBV19	13	TRBJ2-1	ASSIPSGRGNEQF
TRBD2	TRBV2	14	TRBJ2-1	ASSRQRGGGRNEQF
.	TRBV20-1	15	TRBJ1-2	SALGGGSEGRVYGYT
TRBD2	TRBV11-2	17	TRBJ2-4	ASSLKPILAEKAKNIQY
.	TRBV29-1	13	TRBJ2-1	SAPGWGAAYNEQF
.	TRBV29-1	10	TRBJ1-6	SVGEVTGPLH
.	TRBV28	10	TRBJ1-5	ASSWWNQPQH
.	TRBV6-5	15	TRBJ1-5	ASSCINWTWGNQPQH
.	TRBV9	12	TRBJ2-4	ASSSRDNMDIQY
.	TRBV28	13	TRBJ1-6	ASSPGQSYNSPLH
TRBD2	TRBV20-1	14	TRBJ2-2	SARDGIAGDTGELF
TRBD2	TRBV7-9	13	TRBJ2-7	ASSLSGGDSYEQY
.	TRBV12-3/TRBV12-4	12	TRBJ2-2	ASTPTPKAGELF
.	TRBV12-3/TRBV12-4	13	TRBJ2-1	ASSFGVSSYNEQF
TRBD1	TRBV7-2	13	TRBJ1-1	ASSLSLLDRGEAF
.	TRBV7-2	12	TRBJ1-4	ASSLIPTNEKLF
.	TRBV5-1	10	TRBJ1-2	ASSLDRSGYT
TRBD2	TRBV5-5	12	TRBJ2-7	ASSLGGGAREQY
.	TRBV12-3/TRBV12-4	11	TRBJ2-2	ASSFLETGELF
.	TRBV7-2	15	TRBJ2-1	ASSSPLGMWSNNEQF
TRBD1	TRBV28	11	TRBJ1-2	ASRDRVFDGYT
TRBD1	TRBV7-9	12	TRBJ1-2	ASSSGQGDYGYT
.	TRBV10-2	12	TRBJ2-1	ASSELESKREQF
.	TRBV2	17	TRBJ1-5	ASSETGVSAEYNNQPQH
.	TRBV11-2	12	TRBJ2-1	ASSLELVGPKQF
.	TRBV7-6	13	TRBJ2-7	ASSRTGPGDYEQY
.	TRBV28	13	TRBJ2-3	ASSLLNPVRVTQY
.	TRBV11-1	12	TRBJ2-7	ASSFQGPPLEQY
.	TRBV19	11	TRBJ2-5	ASNMVGVETQY
.	TRBV29-1	11	TRBJ1-4	SVSSQGGEKLF
TRBD2	TRBV24-1	13	TRBJ2-3	ATSVTGGLTDTQY
.	TRBV11-1	15	TRBJ2-1	ASSDGRLDPSYNEQF
.	TRBV10-3	13	TRBJ2-3	AIKENKEETDTQY
TRBD1	TRBV10-1	14	TRBJ2-1	ASVWDRDIFYNEQF